The clone carrying this TCR beta chain showed up just a few times. These data come from a study of regulatory T cells in long-lasting Graves disease. Time point in this sample: newly diagnosed GD, antithyroid drugs for less than 3 months. PBMC RNA was the source of the TCR library. HTBI primers from iRepertoire and Arm-PCR of CDR3 regions yielded the TCR beta libraries. One entry per CDR3 protein, called by TCRdb with MiXCR from the multiplex PCR reads. The data show about 430,000 distinct CDR3 sequences, approximately 15% seen once. Separately, the same data were catalogued under a study of T cells in Graves' hyperthyroidism and ophthalmopathy.

The sequenced sample was peripheral blood mononuclear cells (PBMCs), obtained at new diagnosis, from a patient treated with antithyroid drugs. The TCR originated in a middle-aged woman with Graves disease.

The DNA of the CDR3 is TGTGCCAGCAGCTCCGACTACCACGAGCAGTACTTC. Encoded protein: CASSSDYHEQYF. The chain combines TRBV11-2 with TRBJ2-7; D possibly corresponds to TRBD2 (5 bases). Germline CDR1 SGHAT, CDR2 FQNNGV. This CDR3 region has 12 residues. Trimming took off 4 bases at V and 5 bases at J, with 9 bases between the two ends.